The clone carrying this T cell receptor beta chain appeared many times. What it binds is unknown. The sample originates from a study of CD8 T cells in ankylosing spondylitis. Whole-study results and caveats: The study identified a TCR beta motif of under ten highly homologous variants that appeared characteristic of ankylosing spondylitis blood. The authors reported significant enrichment of disease-linked clones in matched ankylosing spondylitis synovial fluid. Disease-linked clones, CD8+, were relatively rare in peripheral blood.

Scientists made TCR beta libraries using quantitative 5'-RACE with molecular barcodes. TCRdb re-derived calls from the 5' RACE reads in MiXCR, one entry per CDR3 protein. The sample shows some 180,000 distinct CDR3 sequences, about 20% of them seen only once. V was clipped by 6 bases and J by 2 bases; unmatched bases: 1. Per germline, CDR1 MNHEY and CDR2 SMNVEV (reference sequence). This CDR3 contains 14 residues. The V and J genes are TRBV27 and TRBJ2-7, with 13 bases that match TRBD2. This receptor was taken from a male donor aged 10-29 years with ankylosing spondylitis or in good health (not recorded which). Sequencing used blood, either unsorted or a sorted T cell fraction (not recorded which). CDR3 in DNA: TGTGCCAGCAGACTAGCGGGGGGGACCTACGAGCAGTACTTC. This sequence encodes CASRLAGGTYEQYF.